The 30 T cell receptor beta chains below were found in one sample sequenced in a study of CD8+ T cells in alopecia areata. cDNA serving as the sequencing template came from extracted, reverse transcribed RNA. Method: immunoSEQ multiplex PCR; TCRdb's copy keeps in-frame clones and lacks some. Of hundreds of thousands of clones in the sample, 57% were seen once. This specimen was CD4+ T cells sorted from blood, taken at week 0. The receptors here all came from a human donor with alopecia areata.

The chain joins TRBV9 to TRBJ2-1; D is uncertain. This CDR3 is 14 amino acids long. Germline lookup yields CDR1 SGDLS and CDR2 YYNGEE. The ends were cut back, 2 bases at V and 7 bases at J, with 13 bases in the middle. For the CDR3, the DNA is TGTGCCAGCAGCGTCTCGGGCGGTGGTAATGAGCAGTTCTTC. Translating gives CASSVSGGGNEQFF. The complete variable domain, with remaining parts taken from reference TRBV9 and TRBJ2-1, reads DSGVTQTPKHLITATGQRVTLRCSPRSGDLSVYWYQQSLDQGLQFLIQYYNGEERAKGNILERFSAQQFPDLHSELNLSSLELGDSALYFCASSVSGGGNEQFFGPGTRLTVL.

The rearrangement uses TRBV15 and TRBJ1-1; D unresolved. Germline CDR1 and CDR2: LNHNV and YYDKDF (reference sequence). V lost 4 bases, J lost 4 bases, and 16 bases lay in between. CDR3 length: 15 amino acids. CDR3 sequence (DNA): TGTGCCACCAGCATTAGAAAACCAACGGGCACTGAAGCTTTCTTT. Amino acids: CATSIRKPTGTEAFF.

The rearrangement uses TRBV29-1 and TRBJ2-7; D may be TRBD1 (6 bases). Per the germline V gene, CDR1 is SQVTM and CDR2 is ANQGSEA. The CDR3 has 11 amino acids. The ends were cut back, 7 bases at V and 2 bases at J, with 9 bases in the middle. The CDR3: CSGGLPYEQYF. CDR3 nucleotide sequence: TGCAGCGGGGGGCTCCCCTACGAGCAGTACTTC.

CDR3 DNA: TGTGCCAGCAGTGGGGCAGGTTACACCGGGGAGCTGTTTTTT. Protein: CASSGAGYTGELFF. The chain combines TRBV2 with TRBJ2-2; D uncertain. Germline V gene lookup returns CDR1 SNHLY and CDR2 FYNNEI. The V gene lost 4 bases and the J gene lost 3 bases, with 9 bases spanning the gap. The CDR3 sequence is 14 residues long.

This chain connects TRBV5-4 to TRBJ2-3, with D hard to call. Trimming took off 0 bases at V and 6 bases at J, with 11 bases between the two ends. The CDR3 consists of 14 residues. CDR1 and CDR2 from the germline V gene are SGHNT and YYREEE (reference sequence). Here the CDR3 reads CASSLAGATDTQYF. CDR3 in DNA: TGTGCCAGCAGCTTGGCCGGCGCTACCGATACGCAGTATTTT.

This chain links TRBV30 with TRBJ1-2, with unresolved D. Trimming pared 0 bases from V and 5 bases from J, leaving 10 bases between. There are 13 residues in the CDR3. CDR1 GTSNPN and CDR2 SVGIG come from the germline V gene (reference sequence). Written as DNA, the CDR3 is TGTGCCTGGAGTGTAATGTCAGTTTATGGCTACACCTTC. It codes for CAWSVMSVYGYTF.

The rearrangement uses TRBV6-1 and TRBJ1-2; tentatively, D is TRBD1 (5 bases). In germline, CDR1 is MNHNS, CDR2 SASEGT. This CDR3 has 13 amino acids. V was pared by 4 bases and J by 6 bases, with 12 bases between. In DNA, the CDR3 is TGTGCCAGCAGTGTTCGGAGGGGCGATGGCTACACCTTC. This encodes CASSVRRGDGYTF.

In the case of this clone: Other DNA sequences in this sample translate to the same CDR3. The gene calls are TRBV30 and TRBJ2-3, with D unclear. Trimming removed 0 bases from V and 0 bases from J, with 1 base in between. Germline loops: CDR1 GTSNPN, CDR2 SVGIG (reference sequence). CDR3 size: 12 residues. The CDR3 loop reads CAWSVSTDTQYF. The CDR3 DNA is TGTGCCTGGAGTGTGAGCACAGATACGCAGTATTTT.

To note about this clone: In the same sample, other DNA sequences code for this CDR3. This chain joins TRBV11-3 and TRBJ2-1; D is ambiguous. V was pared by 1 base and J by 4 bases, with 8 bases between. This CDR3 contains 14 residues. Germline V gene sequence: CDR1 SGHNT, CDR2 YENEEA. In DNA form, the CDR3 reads TGTGCCAGCAGCTTAGGATTAGGTTACAATGAGCAGTTCTTC. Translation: CASSLGLGYNEQFF.

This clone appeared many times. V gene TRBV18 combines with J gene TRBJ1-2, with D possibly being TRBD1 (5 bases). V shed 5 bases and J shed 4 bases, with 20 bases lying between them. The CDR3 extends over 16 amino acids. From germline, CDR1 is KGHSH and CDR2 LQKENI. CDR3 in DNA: TGTGCCAGCTCAGCGACCCCCCTGGAGGGACTCTATGGCTACACCTTC. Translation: CASSATPLEGLYGYTF.

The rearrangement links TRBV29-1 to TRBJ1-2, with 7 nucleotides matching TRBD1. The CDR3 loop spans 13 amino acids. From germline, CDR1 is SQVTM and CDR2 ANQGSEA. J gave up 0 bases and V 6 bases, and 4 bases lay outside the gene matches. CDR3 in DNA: TGCAGCGTGGCGACAGGGACTAACTATGGCTACACCTTC. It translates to CSVATGTNYGYTF.

The CDR3 loop is CSVDGFRGTYNEQFF. The CDR3 DNA reads TGCAGCGTTGATGGGTTTAGAGGGACCTACAATGAGCAGTTCTTC. The chain is built from TRBV29-1 and TRBJ2-1, with D possibly matching TRBD2 (5 bases). This CDR3 has 15 residues. Germline V CDR1 and CDR2: SQVTM, ANQGSEA. V was clipped by 3 bases and J by 2 bases, with 14 bases between them.

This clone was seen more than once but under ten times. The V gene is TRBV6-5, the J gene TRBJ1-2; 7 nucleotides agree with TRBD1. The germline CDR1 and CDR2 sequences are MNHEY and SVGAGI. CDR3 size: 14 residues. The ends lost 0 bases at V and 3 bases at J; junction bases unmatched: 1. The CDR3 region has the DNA TGTGCCAGCAGTTACTCCGGACAGGACTATGGCTACACCTTC. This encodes CASSYSGQDYGYTF.

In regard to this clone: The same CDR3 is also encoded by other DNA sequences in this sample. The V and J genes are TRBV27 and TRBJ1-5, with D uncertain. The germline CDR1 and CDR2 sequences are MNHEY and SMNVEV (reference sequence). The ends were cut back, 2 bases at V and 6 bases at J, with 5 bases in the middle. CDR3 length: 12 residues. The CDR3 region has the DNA TGTGCCAGCAGTTTACTCGGTCAGCCCCAGCATTTT. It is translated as CASSLLGQPQHF.

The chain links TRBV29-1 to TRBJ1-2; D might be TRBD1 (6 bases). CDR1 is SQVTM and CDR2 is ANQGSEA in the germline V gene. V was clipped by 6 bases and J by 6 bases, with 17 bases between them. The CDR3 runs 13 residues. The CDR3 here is CSVLQGVENGYTF. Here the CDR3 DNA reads TGCAGCGTCTTACAGGGTGTGGAAAATGGCTACACCTTC. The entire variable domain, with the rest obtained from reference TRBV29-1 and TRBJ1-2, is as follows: SAVISQKPSRDICQRGTSLTIQCQVDSQVTMMFWYRQQPGQSLTLIATANQGSEATYESGFVIDKFPISRPNLTFSTLTVSNMSPEDSSIYLCSVLQGVENGYTFGSGTRLTVV.

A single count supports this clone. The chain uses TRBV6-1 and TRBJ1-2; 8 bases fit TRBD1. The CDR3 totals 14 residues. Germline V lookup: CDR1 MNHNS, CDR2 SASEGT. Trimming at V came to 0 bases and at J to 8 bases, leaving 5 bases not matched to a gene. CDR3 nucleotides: TGTGCCAGCAGTGAAGCGGACAGGGTCTCCGGCTACACCTTC. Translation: CASSEADRVSGYTF.

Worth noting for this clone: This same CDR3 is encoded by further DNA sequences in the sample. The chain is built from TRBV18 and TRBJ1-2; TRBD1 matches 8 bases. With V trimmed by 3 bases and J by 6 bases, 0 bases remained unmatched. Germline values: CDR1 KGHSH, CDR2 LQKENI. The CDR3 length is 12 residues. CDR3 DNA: TGTGCCAGCTCACCGGACAGGGATGGCTACACCTTC. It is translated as CASSPDRDGYTF.

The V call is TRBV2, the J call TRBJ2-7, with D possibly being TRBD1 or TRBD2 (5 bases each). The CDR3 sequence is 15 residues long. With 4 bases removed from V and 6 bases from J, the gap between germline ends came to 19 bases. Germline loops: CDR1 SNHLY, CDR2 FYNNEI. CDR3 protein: CASSVGESGYGEQYF. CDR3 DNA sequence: TGTGCCAGCAGTGTGGGGGAGTCGGGTTACGGCGAGCAGTACTTC.

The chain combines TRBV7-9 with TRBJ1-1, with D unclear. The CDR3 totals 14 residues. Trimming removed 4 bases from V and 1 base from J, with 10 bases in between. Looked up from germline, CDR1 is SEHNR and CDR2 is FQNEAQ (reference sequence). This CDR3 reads CASSYRATNTEAFF. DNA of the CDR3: TGTGCCAGCAGCTACCGTGCAACGAACACTGAAGCTTTCTTT.

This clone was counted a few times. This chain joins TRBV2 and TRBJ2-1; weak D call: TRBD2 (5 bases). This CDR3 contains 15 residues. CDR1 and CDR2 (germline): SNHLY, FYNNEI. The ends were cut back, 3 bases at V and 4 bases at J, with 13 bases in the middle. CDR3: CASSEDFLSYNEQFF. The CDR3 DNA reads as TGTGCCAGCAGTGAGGACTTCCTTTCGTACAATGAGCAGTTCTTC.

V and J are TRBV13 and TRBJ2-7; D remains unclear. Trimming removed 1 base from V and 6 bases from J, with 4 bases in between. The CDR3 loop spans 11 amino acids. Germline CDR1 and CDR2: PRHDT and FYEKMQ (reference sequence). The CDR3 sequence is CASSLEVEQYF. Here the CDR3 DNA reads TGTGCCAGCAGCTTAGAGGTCGAGCAGTACTTC. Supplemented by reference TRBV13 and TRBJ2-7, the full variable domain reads AAGVIQSPRHLIKEKRETATLKCYPIPRHDTVYWYQQGPGQDPQFLISFYEKMQSDKGSIPDRFSAQQFSDYHSELNMSSLELGDSALYFCASSLEVEQYFGPGTRLTVT.

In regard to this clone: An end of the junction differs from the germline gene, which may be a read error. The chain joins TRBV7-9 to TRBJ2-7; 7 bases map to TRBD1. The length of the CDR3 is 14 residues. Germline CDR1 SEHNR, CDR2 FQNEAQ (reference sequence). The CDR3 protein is CAGSGDRASYEQYF. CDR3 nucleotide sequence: TGTGCCGGCAGTGGAGACAGGGCCTCCTACGAGCAGTACTTC.

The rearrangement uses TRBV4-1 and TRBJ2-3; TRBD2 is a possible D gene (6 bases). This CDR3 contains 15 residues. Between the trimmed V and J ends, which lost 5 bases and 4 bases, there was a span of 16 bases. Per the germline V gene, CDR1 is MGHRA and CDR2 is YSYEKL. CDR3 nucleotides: TGCGCCAGCAGCGTACAACCGGGAGTCCCAGATACGCAGTATTTT. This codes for CASSVQPGVPDTQYF.

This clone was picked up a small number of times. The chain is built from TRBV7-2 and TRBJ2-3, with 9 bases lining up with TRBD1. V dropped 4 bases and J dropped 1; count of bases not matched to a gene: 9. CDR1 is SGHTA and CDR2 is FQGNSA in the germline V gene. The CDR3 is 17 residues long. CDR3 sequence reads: CASSSFIRTGGTDTQYF. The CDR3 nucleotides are TGTGCCAGCAGCTCGTTTATTCGGACAGGGGGCACAGATACGCAGTATTTT.

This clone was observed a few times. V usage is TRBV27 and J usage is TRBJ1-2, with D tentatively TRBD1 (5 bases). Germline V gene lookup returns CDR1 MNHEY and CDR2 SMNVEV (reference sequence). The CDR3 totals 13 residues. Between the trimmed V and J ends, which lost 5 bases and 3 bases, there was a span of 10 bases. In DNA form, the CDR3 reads TGTGCCAGCAGTGCAGGGTGGGACTATGGCTACACCTTC. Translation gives CASSAGWDYGYTF.

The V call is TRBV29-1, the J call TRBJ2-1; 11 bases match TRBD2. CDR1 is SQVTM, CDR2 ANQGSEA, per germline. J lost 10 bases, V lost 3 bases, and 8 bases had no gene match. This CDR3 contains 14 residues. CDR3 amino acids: CSVDPTSGIGEQFF. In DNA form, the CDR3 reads TGCAGCGTTGACCCGACTAGCGGGATTGGGGAGCAGTTCTTC.

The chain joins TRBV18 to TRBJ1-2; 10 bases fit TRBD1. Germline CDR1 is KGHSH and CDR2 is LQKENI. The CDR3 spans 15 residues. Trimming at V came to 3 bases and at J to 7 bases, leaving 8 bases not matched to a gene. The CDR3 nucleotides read TGTGCCAGCTCACCCGGGACAGGGGAGACTTCTGGCTACACCTTC. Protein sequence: CASSPGTGETSGYTF.

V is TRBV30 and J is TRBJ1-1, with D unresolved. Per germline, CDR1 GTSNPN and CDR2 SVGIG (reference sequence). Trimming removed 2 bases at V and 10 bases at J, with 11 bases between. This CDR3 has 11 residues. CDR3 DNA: TGTGCCTGGAGTACGAATAACGGAGCTTTCTTT. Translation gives CAWSTNNGAFF.

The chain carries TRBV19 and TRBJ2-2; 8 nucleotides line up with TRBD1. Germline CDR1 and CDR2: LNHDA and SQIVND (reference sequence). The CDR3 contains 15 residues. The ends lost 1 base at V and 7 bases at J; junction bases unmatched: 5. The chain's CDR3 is CASSIVAGGHGELFF. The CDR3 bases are TGTGCCAGTAGTATAGTAGCAGGGGGCCACGGGGAGCTGTTTTTT.

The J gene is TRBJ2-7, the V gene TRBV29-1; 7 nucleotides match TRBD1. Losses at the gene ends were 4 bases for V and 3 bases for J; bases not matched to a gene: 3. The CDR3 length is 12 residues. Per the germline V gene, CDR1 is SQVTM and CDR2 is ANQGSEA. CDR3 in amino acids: CSVGRQGYEQYF. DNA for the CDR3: TGCAGCGTTGGAAGACAGGGCTACGAGCAGTACTTC.